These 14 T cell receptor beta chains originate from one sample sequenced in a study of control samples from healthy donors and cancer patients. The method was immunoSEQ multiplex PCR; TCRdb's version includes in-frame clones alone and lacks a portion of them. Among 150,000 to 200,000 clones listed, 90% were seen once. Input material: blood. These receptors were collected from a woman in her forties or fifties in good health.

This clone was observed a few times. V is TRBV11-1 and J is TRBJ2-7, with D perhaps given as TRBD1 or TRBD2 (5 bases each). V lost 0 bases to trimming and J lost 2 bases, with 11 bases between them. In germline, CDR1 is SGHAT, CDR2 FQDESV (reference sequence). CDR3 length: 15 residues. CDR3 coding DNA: TGTGCCAGCAGCTTAGCGGGGACCTACACCTACGAGCAGTACTTC. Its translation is CASSLAGTYTYEQYF.

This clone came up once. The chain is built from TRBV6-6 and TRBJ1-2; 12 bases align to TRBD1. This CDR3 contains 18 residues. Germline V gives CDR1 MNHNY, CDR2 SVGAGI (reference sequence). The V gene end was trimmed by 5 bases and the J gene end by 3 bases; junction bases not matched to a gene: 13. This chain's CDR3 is CASSQTGTGGARDYGYTF. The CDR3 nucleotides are TGTGCCAGCAGTCAGACCGGGACAGGGGGCGCGCGGGACTATGGCTACACCTTC.

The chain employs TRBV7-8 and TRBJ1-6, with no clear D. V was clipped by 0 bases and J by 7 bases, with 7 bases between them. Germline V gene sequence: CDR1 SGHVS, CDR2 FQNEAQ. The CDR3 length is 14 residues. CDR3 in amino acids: CASSLAGSNSPLHF. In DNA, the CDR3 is TGTGCCAGCAGCTTAGCGGGGAGCAATTCACCCCTCCACTTT.

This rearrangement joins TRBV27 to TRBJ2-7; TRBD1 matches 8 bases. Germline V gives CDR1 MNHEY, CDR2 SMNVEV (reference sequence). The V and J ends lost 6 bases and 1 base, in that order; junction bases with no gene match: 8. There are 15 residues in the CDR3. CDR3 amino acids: CASRAGTGFSYEQYF. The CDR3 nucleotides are TGTGCCAGCAGAGCCGGGACAGGATTTTCCTACGAGCAGTACTTC.

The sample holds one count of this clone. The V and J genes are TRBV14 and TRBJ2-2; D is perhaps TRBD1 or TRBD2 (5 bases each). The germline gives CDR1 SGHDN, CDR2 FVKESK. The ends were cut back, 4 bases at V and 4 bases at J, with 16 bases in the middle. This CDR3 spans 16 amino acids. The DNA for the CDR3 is TGTGCCAGCAGCCGGGGGAGTGGAGTGGGCACCGGGGAGCTGTTTTTT. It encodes CASSRGSGVGTGELFF.

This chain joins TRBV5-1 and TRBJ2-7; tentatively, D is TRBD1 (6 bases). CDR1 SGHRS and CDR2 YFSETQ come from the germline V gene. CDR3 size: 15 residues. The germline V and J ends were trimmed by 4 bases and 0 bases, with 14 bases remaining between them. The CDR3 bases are TGCGCCAGCAGCCCGGTGGACAGCATCTCCTACGAGCAGTACTTC. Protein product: CASSPVDSISYEQYF.

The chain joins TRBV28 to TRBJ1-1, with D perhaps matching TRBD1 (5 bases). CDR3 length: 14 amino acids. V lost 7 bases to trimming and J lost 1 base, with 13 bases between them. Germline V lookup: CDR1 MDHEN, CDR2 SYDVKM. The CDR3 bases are TGTGCCAGCATCTCGCAGGGATCGAACACTGAAGCTTTCTTT. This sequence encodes CASISQGSNTEAFF.

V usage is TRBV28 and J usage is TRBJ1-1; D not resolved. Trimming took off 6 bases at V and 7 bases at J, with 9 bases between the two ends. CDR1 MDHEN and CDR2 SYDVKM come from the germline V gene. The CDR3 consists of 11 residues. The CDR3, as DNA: TGTGCCAGCAGCGATATCGGTGAAGCTTTCTTT. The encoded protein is CASSDIGEAFF.

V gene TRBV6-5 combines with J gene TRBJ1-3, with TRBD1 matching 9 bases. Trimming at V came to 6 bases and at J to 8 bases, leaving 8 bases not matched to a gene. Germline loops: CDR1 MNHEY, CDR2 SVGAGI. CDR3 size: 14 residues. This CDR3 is CASRRQGGSHTIYF. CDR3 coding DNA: TGTGCCAGCAGAAGACAGGGGGGTTCGCACACCATATATTTT.

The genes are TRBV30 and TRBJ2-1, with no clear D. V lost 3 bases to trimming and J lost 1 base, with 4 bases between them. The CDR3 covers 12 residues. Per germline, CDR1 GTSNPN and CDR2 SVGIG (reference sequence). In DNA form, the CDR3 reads TGTGCCTGGAGGCGGTCCTACAATGAGCAGTTCTTC. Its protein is CAWRRSYNEQFF.

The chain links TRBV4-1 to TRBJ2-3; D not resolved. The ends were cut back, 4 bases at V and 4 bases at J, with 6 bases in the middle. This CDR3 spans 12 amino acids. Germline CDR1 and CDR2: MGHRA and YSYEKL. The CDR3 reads CASSPLSDTQYF. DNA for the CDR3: TGCGCCAGCAGCCCGTTGTCAGATACGCAGTATTTT.

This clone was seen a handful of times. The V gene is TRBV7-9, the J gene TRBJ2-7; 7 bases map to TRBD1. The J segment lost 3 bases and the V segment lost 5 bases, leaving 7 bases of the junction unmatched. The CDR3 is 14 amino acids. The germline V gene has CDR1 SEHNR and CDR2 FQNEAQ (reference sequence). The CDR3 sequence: CASSKLGQIYEQYF. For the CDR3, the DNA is TGTGCCAGCAGCAAATTGGGACAGATCTACGAGCAGTACTTC.

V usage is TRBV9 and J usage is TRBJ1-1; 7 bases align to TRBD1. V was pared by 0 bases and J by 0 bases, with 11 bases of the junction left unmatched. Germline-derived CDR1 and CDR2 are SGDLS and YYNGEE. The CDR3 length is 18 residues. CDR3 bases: TGTGCCAGCAGCGTAGGACCGACAGGGCGAGGGATGAACACTGAAGCTTTCTTT. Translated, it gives CASSVGPTGRGMNTEAFF. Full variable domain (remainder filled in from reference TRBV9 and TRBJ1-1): DSGVTQTPKHLITATGQRVTLRCSPRSGDLSVYWYQQSLDQGLQFLIQYYNGEERAKGNILERFSAQQFPDLHSELNLSSLELGDSALYFCASSVGPTGRGMNTEAFFGQGTRLTVV.

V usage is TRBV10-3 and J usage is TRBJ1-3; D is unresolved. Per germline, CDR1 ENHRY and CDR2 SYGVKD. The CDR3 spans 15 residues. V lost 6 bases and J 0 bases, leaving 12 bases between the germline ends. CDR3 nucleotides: TGTGCCATCAGGAATAACCTATCCTCTGGAAACACCATATATTTT. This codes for CAIRNNLSSGNTIYF.